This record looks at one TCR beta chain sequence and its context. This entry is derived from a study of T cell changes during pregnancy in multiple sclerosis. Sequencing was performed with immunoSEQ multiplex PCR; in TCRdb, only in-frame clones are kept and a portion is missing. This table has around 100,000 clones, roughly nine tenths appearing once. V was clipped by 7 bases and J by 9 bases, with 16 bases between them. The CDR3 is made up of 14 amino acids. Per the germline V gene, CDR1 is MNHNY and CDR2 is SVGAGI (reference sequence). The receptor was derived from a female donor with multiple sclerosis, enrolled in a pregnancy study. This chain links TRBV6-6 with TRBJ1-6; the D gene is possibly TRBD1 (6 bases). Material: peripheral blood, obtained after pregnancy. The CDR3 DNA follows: TGTGCCAGCACCGGGGGGCAGGGAGGTTCACCCCTCCACTTT. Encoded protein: CASTGGQGGSPLHF.